The 20 T cell receptor beta chains below were found in one sample sequenced in a study of cytomegalovirus exposure and HLA in healthy donors. Primers included in the PCR were 60 Vbeta and 13 Jbeta primers. The method was immunoSEQ multiplex PCR; TCRdb's version includes in-frame clones alone and lacks a portion of them. This table lists 85,000 to 110,000 clones. The sequencing sample was made of PBMCs. The receptors were sampled from a man aged 35 to 55 in good health and CMV-seronegative.

The V call is TRBV7-2, the J call TRBJ1-6; 8 bases align to TRBD1. The CDR3 runs to 15 residues. Germline V gene sequence: CDR1 SGHTA, CDR2 FQGNSA. Trimming removed 5 bases from V and 10 bases from J; junction bases left unmatched: 10. The CDR3 loop is CASSRQGALESPLHF. In DNA, the CDR3 is TGTGCCAGCAGCCGCCAGGGGGCGTTAGAATCACCCCTCCACTTT. Together with reference TRBV7-2 and TRBJ1-6, the CDR3 gives the full variable domain: GAGVSQSPSNKVTEKGKDVELRCDPISGHTALYWYRQSLGQGLEFLIYFQGNSAPDKSGLPSDRFSAERTGGSVSTLTIQRTQQEDSAVYLCASSRQGALESPLHFGNGTRLTVT.

The chain has TRBV5-5 and TRBJ1-1, with D unresolved. Per germline, CDR1 SGHKS and CDR2 YYEKEE (reference sequence). The CDR3 spans 14 residues. V was shortened by 4 bases and J by 4 bases, with 14 bases between the two germline ends. The CDR3 spells CASSPLPVLTEAFF. The CDR3 nucleotides are TGTGCCAGCAGCCCTCTTCCAGTCCTCACTGAAGCTTTCTTT.

The chain is built from TRBV5-1 and TRBJ1-1; the match to TRBD1 covers 8 bases. Trimming at V came to 0 bases and at J to 6 bases, leaving 13 bases not matched to a gene. Germline assignment: CDR1 SGHRS and CDR2 YFSETQ. CDR3 length: 17 amino acids. CDR3 residues: CASSLGSARPTGAEAFF. CDR3 nucleotide sequence: TGCGCCAGCAGCTTGGGGTCCGCGCGGCCGACAGGGGCTGAAGCTTTCTTT.

V gene TRBV5-4 combines with J gene TRBJ2-1; 11 bases fit TRBD1. V trimming: 4 bases; J trimming: 4 bases; junction bases outside the gene matches: 4. The CDR3 length is 15 residues. Germline V lookup: CDR1 SGHNT, CDR2 YYREEE (reference sequence). CDR3 coding DNA: TGTGCCAGCAGCCTCGGACAGGGGGCTTACAATGAGCAGTTCTTC. Protein sequence: CASSLGQGAYNEQFF.

V is TRBV7-2 and J is TRBJ2-5; 8 nucleotides agree with TRBD1. Per germline, CDR1 SGHTA and CDR2 FQGNSA. The length of the CDR3 is 14 residues. Trimming cost V 5 bases and J 5 bases; bases outside gene matches: 7. CDR3 sequence: CASSQGAGPETQYF. The CDR3 DNA sequence: TGTGCCAGCAGCCAGGGGGCGGGCCCCGAGACCCAGTACTTC. The variable domain in full, with the rest retrieved from reference TRBV7-2 and TRBJ2-5, is GAGVSQSPSNKVTEKGKDVELRCDPISGHTALYWYRQSLGQGLEFLIYFQGNSAPDKSGLPSDRFSAERTGGSVSTLTIQRTQQEDSAVYLCASSQGAGPETQYFGPGTRLLVL.

The chain carries TRBV6-6 and TRBJ2-1, with TRBD1 as a possible D gene (5 bases). The CDR3 totals 14 residues. Trimming cost V 4 bases and J 3 bases, with 10 bases left between them. The V gene's germline CDR1 is MNHNY and CDR2 SVGAGI (reference sequence). The CDR3 region is CASSSDSLYNEQFF. CDR3 bases: TGTGCCAGCAGTTCAGACAGCCTCTACAATGAGCAGTTCTTC.

The rearrangement joins TRBV5-4 to TRBJ2-7; 8 bases align to TRBD1. The V and J ends lost 2 bases and 0 bases, in that order; junction bases with no gene match: 4. CDR1 is SGHNT and CDR2 is YYREEE in the germline V gene (reference sequence). The CDR3 contains 15 residues. CDR3 protein: CASSFGQGSSYEQYF. CDR3 bases: TGTGCCAGCAGCTTTGGACAGGGTAGCTCCTACGAGCAGTACTTC.

The genes are TRBV2 and TRBJ2-5, with a tentative D call TRBD1 (6 bases). CDR3 length: 14 amino acids. The V gene lost 6 bases and the J gene lost 1 base, with 12 bases spanning the gap. Germline V gene data show CDR1 as SNHLY and CDR2 as FYNNEI. The CDR3 sequence is CASSAGTLQETQYF. The CDR3, as DNA: TGTGCCAGCAGCGCCGGGACACTCCAAGAGACCCAGTACTTC.

The rearrangement joins TRBV4-3 to TRBJ1-5, with D possibly TRBD1 on 5 matching bases. The CDR3 contains 16 residues. V lost 0 bases and J 2 bases, leaving 11 bases between the germline ends. Germline lookup yields CDR1 LGHNA and CDR2 YSLEER. CDR3 in amino acids: CASSQDHETGNQPQHF. The CDR3 bases are TGCGCCAGCAGCCAAGATCACGAGACAGGCAATCAGCCCCAGCATTTT.

The rearrangement joins TRBV19 to TRBJ1-5; no definite D call. Trimming cost V 5 bases and J 4 bases, with 15 bases left between them. Germline loops: CDR1 LNHDA, CDR2 SQIVND (reference sequence). This CDR3 spans 15 amino acids. The CDR3 loop reads CASSPRREENQPQHF. Written as DNA, the CDR3 is TGTGCCAGTAGTCCTCGGAGGGAGGAGAATCAGCCCCAGCATTTT. Filled out from reference TRBV19 and TRBJ1-5, the complete variable domain reads DGGITQSPKYLFRKEGQNVTLSCEQNLNHDAMYWYRQDPGQGLRLIYYSQIVNDFQKGDIAEGYSVSREKKESFPLTVTSAQKNPTAFYLCASSPRREENQPQHFGDGTRLSIL.

This sequence joins TRBV27 and TRBJ1-5, with 8 nucleotides matching TRBD1. There are 11 residues in the CDR3. Germline values: CDR1 MNHEY, CDR2 SMNVEV (reference sequence). Trimming at V came to 9 bases and at J to 7 bases, leaving 2 bases not matched to a gene. The CDR3 DNA is TGTGCCAGACAGGGGGTACAGCCCCAGCATTTT. It yields the protein CARQGVQPQHF.

The chain is built from TRBV6-6 and TRBJ1-1; D ambiguous. Trimming took off 6 bases at V and 4 bases at J, with 9 bases between the two ends. The CDR3 contains 12 residues. In germline, CDR1 is MNHNY, CDR2 SVGAGI (reference sequence). The CDR3 nucleotides read TGTGCCAGCAGCAGGTCGAGCACTGAAGCTTTCTTT. Translation: CASSRSSTEAFF.

The V gene is TRBV29-1, the J gene TRBJ2-1, with TRBD1 matching 7 bases. V was clipped by 6 bases and J by 1 base; unmatched bases: 12. In germline, CDR1 is SQVTM, CDR2 ANQGSEA. The CDR3 runs to 16 residues. The CDR3 DNA reads as TGCAGCGTCGCGGGTACAGGGGCGAGGTCCTACAATGAGCAGTTCTTC. Its protein product is CSVAGTGARSYNEQFF.

The CDR3 DNA is TGCAGCGTTAGGGGCCTCTCTGGGGCCAACGTCCTGACTTTC. Its translation is CSVRGLSGANVLTF. V and J are TRBV29-1 and TRBJ2-6, with TRBD1 as a possible D gene (5 bases). The V end lost 5 bases, the J end lost 0 bases, and 8 bases lay between the germline ends. The CDR3 spans 14 residues. Per germline, CDR1 SQVTM and CDR2 ANQGSEA.

With regard to this clone: A junction boundary mismatches the germline segment, possibly from a read error. The same CDR3 is also encoded by other DNA sequences in this sample. V gene TRBV11-2 combines with J gene TRBJ2-7; TRBD1 is a possible D gene (6 bases). CDR3 length: 14 amino acids. Per the germline V gene, CDR1 is SGHAT and CDR2 is FQNNGV. The CDR3 nucleotides are TGTGCCAGCAGCTCGGTTACAGGGTTTTACGAGCAGTACTTT. This encodes CASSSVTGFYEQYF.

This sequence joins TRBV10-3 and TRBJ1-2, with TRBD1 matching 9 bases. The germline gives CDR1 ENHRY, CDR2 SYGVKD. V dropped 6 bases and J dropped 6; count of bases not matched to a gene: 8. The CDR3 totals 14 residues. Here the CDR3 reads CAIRGGQGLNGYTF. The CDR3 region has the DNA TGTGCCATCAGAGGGGGACAGGGACTTAATGGCTACACCTTC.

The chain is built from TRBV7-6 and TRBJ2-3; D not certain. V was shortened by 5 bases and J by 5 bases, with 11 bases between the two germline ends. CDR3 size: 13 residues. CDR1 and CDR2 (germline): SGHVS, FNYEAQ. The CDR3 reads CASSPPPGDTQYF. CDR3 DNA: TGTGCCAGCAGCCCCCCGCCAGGAGATACGCAGTATTTT.

This chain uses TRBV2 with TRBJ2-3; 8 bases are shared with TRBD1. CDR3 length: 15 amino acids. V lost 6 bases to trimming and J lost 5 bases; unmatched junction nucleotides: 10. Germline V lookup: CDR1 SNHLY, CDR2 FYNNEI. The chain's CDR3 is CASRKDRAPGDTQYF. For the CDR3, the DNA is TGTGCCAGCAGGAAGGACAGGGCGCCCGGAGATACGCAGTATTTT.

The rearrangement joins TRBV4-3 to TRBJ2-7; tentatively, D is TRBD1 (5 bases). Germline V gene data show CDR1 as LGHNA and CDR2 as YSLEER. With 1 base removed from V and 2 bases from J, the gap between germline ends came to 9 bases. The CDR3 is made up of 14 amino acids. The CDR3 sequence is CASSQAPGPYEQYF. The CDR3 DNA reads as TGCGCCAGCAGCCAAGCCCCAGGGCCCTACGAGCAGTACTTC.

The V gene is TRBV30, the J gene TRBJ2-5; D perhaps matches TRBD1 (6 bases). This CDR3 comprises 12 residues. Trimming cost V 0 bases and J 4 bases, with 6 bases left between them. The germline V gene has CDR1 GTSNPN and CDR2 SVGIG (reference sequence). CDR3: CAWSVQGETQYF. The CDR3 DNA follows: TGTGCCTGGAGTGTACAGGGAGAGACCCAGTACTTC. Variable domain in full (rest from reference TRBV30 and TRBJ2-5): SQTIHQWPATLVQPVGSPLSLECTVEGTSNPNLYWYRQAAGRGLQLLFYSVGIGQISSEVPQNLSASRPQDRQFILSSKKLLLSDSGFYLCAWSVQGETQYFGPGTRLLVL.